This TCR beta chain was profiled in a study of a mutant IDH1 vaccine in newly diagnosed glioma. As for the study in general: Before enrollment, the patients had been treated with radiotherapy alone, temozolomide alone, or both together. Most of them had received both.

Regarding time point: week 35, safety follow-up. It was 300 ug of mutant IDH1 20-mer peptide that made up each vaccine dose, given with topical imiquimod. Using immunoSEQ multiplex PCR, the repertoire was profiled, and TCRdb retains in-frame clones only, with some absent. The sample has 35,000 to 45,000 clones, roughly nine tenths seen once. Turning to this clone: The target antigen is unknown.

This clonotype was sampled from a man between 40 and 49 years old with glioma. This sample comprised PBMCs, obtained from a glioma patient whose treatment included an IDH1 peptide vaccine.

Here the CDR3 reads CASSLVDSFAQPQHF. CDR3 sequence (DNA): TGCGCCAGCAGCTTGGTGGACTCCTTTGCCCAGCCCCAGCATTTT. The chain employs TRBV5-1 and TRBJ1-5; D gene ambiguous. The ends were cut back, 0 bases at V and 7 bases at J, with 14 bases in the middle. This CDR3 has 15 amino acids. CDR1 and CDR2 (germline): SGHRS, YFSETQ.